A single sample gave rise to the 20 T cell receptor beta chains below, sequenced in a study of blood T cell repertoires in COVID-19. Libraries were prepared by immunoSEQ multiplex PCR; TCRdb keeps only in-frame clonotypes and omits some of them. The sample has around 210,000 clones, 85% to 90% seen once. What was sequenced was peripheral blood. The receptors here all came from a woman aged 70-85 years with acute or convalescent COVID-19.

This clone was detected a few times. The genes are TRBV7-8 and TRBJ1-2, with 7 bases fitting TRBD1. From germline, CDR1 is SGHVS and CDR2 FQNEAQ. This CDR3 has 18 amino acids. The trim removed 5 bases at V and 0 bases at J, leaving 15 bases unmatched. The CDR3 DNA reads TGTGCCAGCAGCCCGCGTAGAGGGACAGCCAGATCTAACTATGGCTACACCTTC. It is translated as CASSPRRGTARSNYGYTF.

The gene calls are TRBV28 and TRBJ1-4, with 9 bases that match TRBD1. The germline gives CDR1 MDHEN, CDR2 SYDVKM. The CDR3 totals 14 residues. After removal of 5 bases from V and 11 bases from J, the junction contained 9 bases not matched to a gene. This CDR3 reads CASSVGQGEAKLFF. DNA of the CDR3: TGTGCCAGCAGTGTGGGACAGGGAGAAGCCAAACTGTTTTTT. The full variable domain, its missing parts supplied by reference TRBV28 and TRBJ1-4, is DVKVTQSSRYLVKRTGEKVFLECVQDMDHENMFWYRQDPGLGLRLIYFSYDVKMKEKGDIPEGYSVSREKKERFSLILESASTNQTSMYLCASSVGQGEAKLFFGSGTQLSVL.

The rearrangement uses TRBV7-2 and TRBJ2-5; the match to TRBD2 covers 10 bases. Trimming took 1 base from V and 5 from J; bases not matched to a gene: 7. The CDR3 spans 16 residues. In germline, CDR1 is SGHTA, CDR2 FQGNSA. This chain's CDR3 is CASSLEASGRWETQYF. Written as DNA, the CDR3 is TGTGCCAGCAGCTTAGAGGCTAGCGGGAGATGGGAGACCCAGTACTTC.

J is TRBJ2-2 and V is TRBV11-3, with TRBD1 matching over 10 bases. Germline lookup yields CDR1 SGHNT and CDR2 YENEEA. The CDR3 has 17 amino acids. Unmatched junction bases numbered 6, after V lost 3 bases and J lost 2 bases. The CDR3 region is CASSLSGTGDNTGELFF. CDR3 sequence (DNA): TGTGCCAGCAGCTTGTCCGGGACAGGGGATAACACCGGGGAGCTGTTTTTT.

The chain recombines TRBV2 with TRBJ1-4; D is possibly TRBD1 (5 bases). The germline V and J ends were trimmed by 3 bases and 13 bases, with 15 bases remaining between them. This CDR3 has 13 amino acids. Germline V gives CDR1 SNHLY, CDR2 FYNNEI. CDR3 sequence reads: CASSEVRAYALFF. CDR3 bases: TGTGCCAGCAGTGAGGTCAGGGCCTATGCACTGTTTTTT.

The V gene is TRBV5-1, the J gene TRBJ2-7; 13 bases fit TRBD2. Germline CDR1 reads SGHRS; CDR2 reads YFSETQ. The junction had 8 bases not matched to a gene; V was cut back by 4 bases and J by 4 bases. The CDR3 spans 16 residues. For the CDR3, the DNA is TGCGCCAGCAGCATAGGACTAGCGGGGGTTCTTTACGAGCAGTACTTC. Translating it yields CASSIGLAGVLYEQYF.

The rearrangement joins TRBV19 to TRBJ2-3; 8 bases line up with TRBD2. The CDR3 is 15 residues long. Germline CDR1 is LNHDA and CDR2 is SQIVND (reference sequence). V dropped 2 bases and J dropped 7; count of bases not matched to a gene: 8. The CDR3 DNA sequence: TGTGCCAGTAGTATAACCAGCGGGAGTCTCAATACGCAGTATTTT. Translating it yields CASSITSGSLNTQYF.

The chain uses TRBV5-4 and TRBJ2-7, with D unresolved. V lost 3 bases to trimming and J lost 1 base, with 8 bases between them. This CDR3 spans 13 amino acids. CDR1 and CDR2 from the germline V gene are SGHNT and YYREEE (reference sequence). In nucleotides, the CDR3 is TGTGCCAGCAGCTCGTTGGAGTCCTACGAGCAGTACTTC. Protein product: CASSSLESYEQYF.

V usage is TRBV28 and J usage is TRBJ1-5, with 11 bases matching TRBD1. Unmatched junction bases numbered 20, after V lost 6 bases and J lost 7 bases. The CDR3 contains 19 residues. The V gene's germline CDR1 is MDHEN and CDR2 SYDVKM. In DNA form, the CDR3 reads TGTGCCAGCAGCTTAGCCCCGGGACAGGGGGGCCCTCGGGGGCAGCCCCAGCATTTT. It translates to CASSLAPGQGGPRGQPQHF.

The chain recombines TRBV7-9 with TRBJ2-3; D is undetermined. CDR1 and CDR2 (germline): SEHNR, FQNEAQ (reference sequence). The V and J ends lost 2 bases and 1 base respectively, with 4 bases between them. The CDR3 has 13 residues. CDR3 nucleotide sequence: TGTGCCAGCAGCTTAACAGGCACAGATACGCAGTATTTT. The encoded protein is CASSLTGTDTQYF.

CDR3 residues: CASSIDGTAGTEAFF. CDR3 bases: TGTGCCAGTAGTATAGACGGGACAGCCGGCACTGAAGCTTTCTTT. The chain couples TRBV19 to TRBJ1-1, with TRBD1 matching over 7 bases. The CDR3 has 15 residues. The V segment lost 0 bases and the J segment 4 bases; nucleotides outside the gene matches: 5. Germline CDR1 and CDR2: LNHDA and SQIVND (reference sequence).

V gene TRBV19 combines with J gene TRBJ1-2; D may be TRBD1 (5 bases). Germline assignment: CDR1 LNHDA and CDR2 SQIVND (reference sequence). There are 15 residues in the CDR3. Trimming shortened V by 2 bases and J by 4 bases, and 14 bases separated the two germline ends. For the CDR3, the DNA is TGTGCCAGTAGTATATCCCGCCAGGGCGCCTATGGCTACACCTTC. Translated: CASSISRQGAYGYTF.

The CDR3 DNA follows: TGCGCCAGCAGCCTTTTACTGGGAGCTGGAAACACCATATATTTT. It codes for CASSLLLGAGNTIYF. This chain joins TRBV10-2 and TRBJ1-3; no firm D call. V was clipped by 6 bases and J by 2 bases, with 14 bases between them. CDR3 length: 15 residues. Germline V gene sequence: CDR1 WSHSY, CDR2 SAAADI.

V gene TRBV13 combines with J gene TRBJ1-4; D call uncertain. This CDR3 region has 14 residues. The germline gives CDR1 PRHDT, CDR2 FYEKMQ (reference sequence). The V end lost 4 bases, the J end lost 11 bases, and 17 bases lay between the germline ends. The CDR3 DNA sequence: TGTGCCAGCAGCTCACCCGAGGGCAAGGACAAACTGTTTTTT. Protein: CASSSPEGKDKLFF.

This clone came up once. This chain connects TRBV5-5 to TRBJ2-4; TRBD1 matches at 8 bases. With V trimmed by 1 base and J by 0 bases, 15 bases remained unmatched. CDR1 and CDR2 from the germline V gene are SGHKS and YYEKEE (reference sequence). The CDR3 has 20 residues. The CDR3 spells CASSLRPGTGTLLAKNIQYF. CDR3 bases: TGTGCCAGCAGCTTGCGCCCCGGGACAGGTACCCTACTAGCCAAAAACATTCAGTACTTC.

This chain uses TRBV10-3 with TRBJ2-1; the D gene is possibly TRBD1 (5 bases). The CDR3 totals 13 residues. Trimming shortened V by 3 bases and J by 9 bases, and 12 bases separated the two germline ends. The germline CDR1 and CDR2 sequences are ENHRY and SYGVKD. The CDR3, as DNA: TGTGCCATCAGTGAAATAAGACAGTTTGAGCAGTTCTTC. It is translated as CAISEIRQFEQFF.

CDR3 in amino acids: CASSHDSNQPQHF. The CDR3 DNA sequence: TGTGCCAGCAGCCACGACAGTAATCAGCCCCAGCATTTT. This chain joins TRBV3-1 (or the pseudogene TRBV3-2) and TRBJ1-5, with TRBD1 as a possible D gene (5 bases). The CDR3 spans 13 residues. Germline V gene sequence: CDR1 LGHDT, CDR2 YNNKEL (reference sequence). V lost 3 bases and J 4 bases, leaving 7 bases between the germline ends.

The chain carries TRBV5-4 and TRBJ2-2; D may be TRBD2 (5 bases). CDR3 length equals 15 residues. V lost 0 bases, J lost 5 bases, and 11 bases lay in between. CDR1 and CDR2 from the germline V gene are SGHNT and YYREEE (reference sequence). The CDR3 region has the DNA TGTGCCAGCAGCTTGGCCGGCGGGTTTACCGGGGAGCTGTTTTTT. Its protein product is CASSLAGGFTGELFF.

The rearrangement uses TRBV5-1 and TRBJ2-5; 11 bases line up with TRBD2. Looked up from germline, CDR1 is SGHRS and CDR2 is YFSETQ. The CDR3 totals 16 residues. V gave up 4 bases and J gave up 0 bases; unmatched junction bases: 5. The DNA for the CDR3 is TGCGCCAGCAGCCCCGGGACTAGCGGACACCAAGAGACCCAGTACTTC. Amino acid sequence: CASSPGTSGHQETQYF.

The chain uses TRBV6-1 and TRBJ1-5; D ambiguous. The CDR3 is 15 amino acids. Between the trimmed V and J ends, which lost 3 bases and 3 bases, there was a span of 12 bases. Germline CDR1 and CDR2: MNHNS and SASEGT. The CDR3 protein is CASSENWRVNQPQHF. For the CDR3, the DNA is TGTGCCAGCAGTGAGAACTGGAGGGTCAATCAGCCCCAGCATTTT.